This paragraph covers one T cell receptor beta chain sequence. Its antigen is still unknown. Primers for the PCR totalled 60 Vbeta and 13 Jbeta. Profiling relied on immunoSEQ multiplex PCR, and the TCRdb table lists in-frame clones only, not all of them. The sample comprises roughly 170,000 clones, about 73% of which are singletons, and 13% rests with the top ten. The data derive from a study of cytomegalovirus exposure and HLA in healthy donors. For the study at large: Genotyping showed around 80% of 300 to 450 donors falling in the Caucasian-associated ancestry cluster. Study-level points and caveats: Within a later analysis, the majority of CMV-associated TCR beta chains appeared HLA-restricted. Sequencing had likely introduced a cluster of highly shared sequence variants as an artifact. Later analysis identified a missense DCLRE1C variant that was linked to TCR beta V- and J-gene trimming.

Germline values: CDR1 LNHDA, CDR2 SQIVND (reference sequence). There are 14 residues in the CDR3. V lost 11 bases and J lost 4, with 19 bases in between. The chain links TRBV19 to TRBJ2-3, with D maybe TRBD2 (7 bases). This clonotype was obtained from a woman aged 45-65 years in good health and CMV-seropositive. Specimen: PBMCs. Here the CDR3 DNA reads TGTGCCTCCGAGGGGCGGGGGCCTGCAGATACGCAGTATTTT. Its protein product is CASEGRGPADTQYF.